A single sample is the source of the 26 T cell receptor beta chains below, sequenced in a study of a mutant IDH1 vaccine in newly diagnosed glioma. Time point: week 35, safety follow-up. A 20-mer mutant IDH1 peptide at 300 ug was injected subcutaneously with topical imiquimod. Antigen specificity for these receptors is unknown. The data were produced by immunoSEQ multiplex PCR, yet TCRdb's version contains in-frame clones alone and is incomplete. Counted here are roughly 32,000 clones, around 83% occurring once; the ten biggest clones make up approximately 7.1%. Sequenced material: PBMCs, taken from a glioma patient whose treatment included an IDH1 peptide vaccine. Every receptor here comes from a young woman with glioma.

The chain carries TRBV9 and TRBJ1-2; possibly TRBD1 for D (5 bases). V lost 7 bases and J 8 bases, leaving 18 bases between the germline ends. CDR3 length: 13 amino acids. Germline V gene sequence: CDR1 SGDLS, CDR2 YYNGEE. The CDR3 DNA follows: TGTGCCAGCCTGGGGGGGGAGTTAGACGGCTACACCTTC. Amino acids: CASLGGELDGYTF. Drawing the rest from reference TRBV9 and TRBJ1-2, the complete variable domain is DSGVTQTPKHLITATGQRVTLRCSPRSGDLSVYWYQQSLDQGLQFLIQYYNGEERAKGNILERFSAQQFPDLHSELNLSSLELGDSALYFCASLGGELDGYTFGSGTRLTVV.

In its sample, this clone was seen once. The V call is TRBV7-9, the J call TRBJ2-1; D is possibly TRBD2 (6 bases). The CDR3 totals 12 residues. V lost 3 bases, J lost 10 bases, and 10 bases lay in between. From germline, CDR1 is SEHNR and CDR2 FQNEAQ (reference sequence). In DNA form, the CDR3 reads TGTGCCAGCAGCTTTTTAGGGAGGGAGCAGTTCTTC. Its protein is CASSFLGREQFF.

The CDR3 DNA reads TGTGCCAGCCGGCGGGCTAATGAAAAACTGTTTTTT. This encodes CASRRANEKLFF. The rearrangement links TRBV6-5 to TRBJ1-4; D unresolved. Germline V lookup: CDR1 MNHEY, CDR2 SVGAGI. V lost 8 bases, J lost 3 bases, and 7 bases lay in between. The CDR3 is made up of 12 amino acids.

V usage is TRBV6-5 and J usage is TRBJ2-7, with D possibly TRBD1 on 6 matching bases. CDR3 size: 15 residues. Trimming cost V 2 bases and J 6 bases, with 17 bases left between them. CDR1 MNHEY and CDR2 SVGAGI come from the germline V gene. CDR3 sequence: CASSYGFERGFEQYF. In DNA, the CDR3 is TGTGCCAGCAGTTACGGCTTCGAGAGGGGGTTCGAGCAGTACTTC.

The chain combines TRBV5-1 with TRBJ1-2; 8 bases are shared with TRBD1. V trimming: 2 bases; J trimming: 7 bases; junction bases outside the gene matches: 10. Germline CDR1 SGHRS, CDR2 YFSETQ. The CDR3 is 15 amino acids. The CDR3 spells CASSFSGGKAGGYTF. CDR3 DNA sequence: TGCGCCAGCAGCTTCTCAGGGGGCAAGGCTGGTGGCTACACCTTC.

The chain links TRBV18 to TRBJ1-2; 7 positions match TRBD1. The germline gives CDR1 KGHSH, CDR2 LQKENI. V was clipped by 3 bases and J by 2 bases; unmatched bases: 3. CDR3 length: 14 residues. CDR3 in DNA: TGTGCCAGCTCACCGATGACAGGGAACTATGGCTACACCTTC. Its protein product is CASSPMTGNYGYTF.

The chain is built from TRBV27 and TRBJ1-2; no clear D. V was clipped by 2 bases and J by 4 bases, with 8 bases between them. This CDR3 has 13 amino acids. Per the germline V gene, CDR1 is MNHEY and CDR2 is SMNVEV (reference sequence). Here the CDR3 reads CASSLTYSYGYTF. The DNA of the CDR3 is TGTGCCAGCAGTTTAACTTACAGCTATGGCTACACCTTC.

V usage is TRBV6-4 and J usage is TRBJ1-1, with D unclear. V was trimmed by 3 bases and J by 0 bases, leaving 5 bases between them. The germline gives CDR1 MRHNA, CDR2 SNTAGT. This CDR3 is built from 13 residues. CDR3 protein: CASSEGVNTEAFF. The CDR3 coding sequence is TGTGCCAGCAGTGAAGGAGTGAACACTGAAGCTTTCTTT.

The chain joins TRBV5-4 to TRBJ2-5; 7 bases align to TRBD1. V was clipped by 4 bases and J by 2 bases; unmatched bases: 5. The CDR3 spans 14 residues. Germline assignment: CDR1 SGHNT and CDR2 YYREEE (reference sequence). The CDR3 loop is CASSPGTEQETQYF. The CDR3 DNA is TGTGCCAGCAGCCCTGGGACAGAGCAAGAGACCCAGTACTTC.

This clone appeared a few times. The V gene is TRBV6-1, the J gene TRBJ2-2; D call uncertain. V lost 0 bases and J 5 bases, leaving 16 bases between the germline ends. This CDR3 is built from 17 residues. Germline CDR1 and CDR2: MNHNS and SASEGT. CDR3 DNA: TGTGCCAGCAGTGAAGCGCCCCAGGCAGCTTCTACCGGGGAGCTGTTTTTT. Its translation: CASSEAPQAASTGELFF.

This clone has only a few counts. This chain connects TRBV2 to TRBJ1-2; TRBD1 agrees at 8 bases. Germline V gives CDR1 SNHLY, CDR2 FYNNEI. J was trimmed by 7 bases and V by 8 bases; bases with no gene match: 15. The CDR3 has 15 amino acids. CDR3 coding DNA: TGTGCCAGCTCGAGAAAATCCGGGACAGGTTTTGGCTACACCTTC. Amino acid sequence: CASSRKSGTGFGYTF.

The rearrangement links TRBV7-9 to TRBJ1-2, with 9 bases that match TRBD1. Looked up from germline, CDR1 is SEHNR and CDR2 is FQNEAQ (reference sequence). V was pared by 5 bases and J by 0 bases, with 7 bases of the junction left unmatched. This CDR3 comprises 16 residues. CDR3 sequence reads: CASSQRTGAANYGYTF. CDR3 DNA: TGTGCCAGCAGCCAACGGACAGGGGCGGCTAACTATGGCTACACCTTC.

The chain carries TRBV9 and TRBJ2-4; D is unclear. Trimming pared 0 bases from V and 2 bases from J, leaving 9 bases between. The CDR3 has 15 amino acids. Germline V gives CDR1 SGDLS, CDR2 YYNGEE. Here the CDR3 DNA reads TGTGCCAGCAGCGTAGATATAGGGTCCAAAAACATTCAGTACTTC. Residues: CASSVDIGSKNIQYF. Based on the CDR3 plus reference TRBV9 and TRBJ2-4, the full variable domain is DSGVTQTPKHLITATGQRVTLRCSPRSGDLSVYWYQQSLDQGLQFLIQYYNGEERAKGNILERFSAQQFPDLHSELNLSSLELGDSALYFCASSVDIGSKNIQYFGAGTRLSVL.

The chain couples TRBV11-3 to TRBJ2-7; no firm D call. The V and J ends lost 5 bases and 3 bases respectively, with 5 bases between them. This CDR3 comprises 11 residues. CDR1 SGHNT and CDR2 YENEEA come from the germline V gene. The chain's CDR3 is CASSEDYEQYF. The CDR3 DNA reads as TGTGCCAGCAGCGAGGACTACGAGCAGTACTTC.

The rearrangement links TRBV10-3 to TRBJ2-2; D unresolved. Trimming took off 6 bases at V and 1 base at J, with 9 bases between the two ends. The CDR3 is 14 residues long. The germline V gene encodes CDR1 ENHRY and CDR2 SYGVKD. The CDR3 loop is CAIRGIVNTGELFF. CDR3 DNA sequence: TGTGCCATCAGAGGGATTGTGAACACCGGGGAGCTGTTTTTT.

The V gene is TRBV27, the J gene TRBJ2-3, with TRBD2 as a possible D gene (6 bases). The V gene lost 3 bases and the J gene lost 0 bases, with 13 bases spanning the gap. Germline loops: CDR1 MNHEY, CDR2 SMNVEV (reference sequence). This CDR3 region has 16 residues. CDR3: CASSFGSGLSTDTQYF. CDR3 sequence (DNA): TGTGCCAGCAGTTTTGGGAGCGGGCTTAGCACAGATACGCAGTATTTT.

This rearrangement joins TRBV6-1 to TRBJ2-7, with no clear D. Germline loops: CDR1 MNHNS, CDR2 SASEGT. V shed 2 bases and J shed 2 bases, with 13 bases lying between them. This CDR3 contains 15 residues. CDR3 sequence: CASSETVTVAYEQYF. The CDR3 DNA is TGTGCCAGCAGTGAAACGGTGACGGTAGCCTACGAGCAGTACTTC.

The chain couples TRBV30 to TRBJ2-7, with D possibly being TRBD1 or TRBD2 (5 bases each). CDR1 and CDR2 from the germline V gene are GTSNPN and SVGIG (reference sequence). Trimming took 5 bases from V and 3 from J, leaving 8 bases between them. The CDR3 has 11 residues. CDR3 sequence: CAWGDRYEQYF. Here the CDR3 DNA reads TGTGCCTGGGGGGACCGCTACGAGCAGTACTTC.

This clone was found a few times. The gene calls are TRBV4-1 and TRBJ1-1; 8 nucleotides agree with TRBD1. This CDR3 is built from 16 residues. Losses at the gene ends were 1 base for V and 4 bases for J; bases not matched to a gene: 8. Germline lookup yields CDR1 MGHRA and CDR2 YSYEKL. The CDR3 coding sequence is TGCGCCAGCAGCCAAGGATGGACAGGGAGTGGCACTGAAGCTTTCTTT. Translation: CASSQGWTGSGTEAFF.

The chain couples TRBV28 to TRBJ2-3, with a possible D match to TRBD2 (6 bases). In germline, CDR1 is MDHEN, CDR2 SYDVKM. Trimming removed 5 bases from V and 0 bases from J, with 15 bases in between. The CDR3 length is 16 residues. CDR3 DNA sequence: TGTGCCAGCAGTCCCCAAGCGGGCGCTAGCACAGATACGCAGTATTTT. Translation: CASSPQAGASTDTQYF.

The chain carries TRBV4-1 and TRBJ2-1; no reliable D call. The germline V gene has CDR1 MGHRA and CDR2 YSYEKL. V lost 1 base and J 7 bases, leaving 8 bases between the germline ends. The CDR3 runs to 13 residues. CDR3 nucleotide sequence: TGCGCCAGCAGCCAAGGTGAGTGGAATGAGCAGTTCTTC. Residues: CASSQGEWNEQFF.

V gene TRBV27 combines with J gene TRBJ2-5; 8 nucleotides agree with TRBD1. This CDR3 is 15 amino acids long. V lost 1 base to trimming and J lost 1 base; unmatched junction nucleotides: 2. The germline V gene encodes CDR1 MNHEY and CDR2 SMNVEV (reference sequence). The CDR3 region is CASSLWQGAQETQYF. CDR3 DNA: TGTGCCAGCAGTTTATGGCAGGGGGCCCAAGAGACCCAGTACTTC.

The chain has TRBV18 and TRBJ1-1, with unresolved D. The V end was cut by 2 bases, the J end by 5 bases, with 9 bases between. This CDR3 contains 13 residues. Germline V gene lookup returns CDR1 KGHSH and CDR2 LQKENI. CDR3 bases: TGTGCCAGCTCACCATTGGGGAGGACTGAAGCTTTCTTT. Translating it yields CASSPLGRTEAFF.

The chain employs TRBV28 and TRBJ2-7; 10 bases are a match to TRBD1. J gave up 4 bases and V 2 bases, and 11 bases lay outside the gene matches. This CDR3 is built from 17 residues. Germline CDR1 is MDHEN and CDR2 is SYDVKM. In DNA, the CDR3 is TGTGCCAGCAGTTTAATCTCTAGGGACAGGGGAATATACGAGCAGTACTTC. Translated: CASSLISRDRGIYEQYF.

The genes are TRBV19 and TRBJ1-5, with 9 bases that match TRBD1. This CDR3 region has 14 residues. The J segment lost 5 bases and the V segment lost 3 bases, leaving 2 bases of the junction unmatched. The germline CDR1 and CDR2 sequences are LNHDA and SQIVND (reference sequence). The DNA of the CDR3 is TGTGCCAGTAGTATCTGGACAGGGGATCAGCCCCAGCATTTT. Amino acids: CASSIWTGDQPQHF.

CDR3 in DNA: TGTGCCAGCAGCCCGGCCAGGTGGGAGTCAAATGAGCAGTTCTTC. Its protein product is CASSPARWESNEQFF. The rearrangement links TRBV4-2 to TRBJ2-1, with a tentative D call TRBD2 (5 bases). The V and J ends lost 4 bases and 7 bases respectively, with 17 bases between them. The CDR3 has 15 residues. Looked up from germline, CDR1 is LGHNA and CDR2 is YNFKEQ.